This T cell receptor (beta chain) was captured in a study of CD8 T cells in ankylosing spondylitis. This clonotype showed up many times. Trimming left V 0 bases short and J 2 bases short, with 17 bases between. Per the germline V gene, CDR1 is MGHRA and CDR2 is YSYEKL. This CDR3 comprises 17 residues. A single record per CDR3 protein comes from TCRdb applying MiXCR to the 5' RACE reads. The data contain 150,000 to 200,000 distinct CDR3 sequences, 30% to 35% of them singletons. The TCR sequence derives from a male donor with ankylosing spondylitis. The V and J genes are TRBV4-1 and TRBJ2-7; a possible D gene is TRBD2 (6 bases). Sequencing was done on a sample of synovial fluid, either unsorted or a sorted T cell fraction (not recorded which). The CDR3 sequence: CASSQDRVEGLTYEQYF. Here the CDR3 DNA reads TGCGCCAGCAGCCAAGATAGGGTGGAGGGTCTGACCTACGAGCAGTACTTC.